These T cell receptor beta chains were read from a single sample in a study of T cells after yellow fever vaccination. TCRdb analysed the 5' RACE reads with MiXCR anew, one entry per CDR3 protein. Of about 300,000 distinct CDR3 sequences listed, 8.7% were seen once; the top ten hold 3% to 3.5%. The material sequenced was CD4+ T cells sorted from PBMCs, taken 5 days after the yellow fever booster vaccination. These TCRs come from a man in his late teens or twenties who received the YFV17D yellow fever vaccine. CDR3s include the opening cysteine and the closing phenylalanine or tryptophan. The order of the fields is J gene, V gene, clone size, D gene, CDR3 protein, CDR3 DNA. A D gene is named only where the DNA matches it firmly. A clone size is listed for some rows: how often the clone was seen (once, few, many), or a class if it is expanded.

>TRBJ1-5|TRBV5-1|many|.
CASSLGGFQPQHF
TGCGCCAGCAGCTTGGGGGGTTTCCAGCCCCAGCATTTT
>TRBJ2-1|TRBV6-1|few|TRBD1
CASSHRKTGTTGNEQFF
TGTGCCAGCAGCCACCGCAAGACAGGGACGACCGGCAATGAGCAGTTCTTC
>TRBJ2-2|TRBV6-5|few|.
CASSYGGGTTGELFF
TGTGCCAGCAGTTATGGAGGGGGGACCACCGGGGAGCTGTTTTTT
>TRBJ1-2|TRBV28|.|.
CASSLPGRGGGGYTF
TGTGCCAGCAGTTTACCCGGAAGGGGTGGTGGTGGCTACACCTTC
>TRBJ1-2|TRBV18|.|TRBD1
CASSPSIDRGTGGYTF
TGTGCCAGCTCACCTTCCATCGACAGGGGTACAGGTGGCTACACCTTC
>TRBJ1-2|TRBV5-1|few|.
CASSIGTDYGYTF
TGCGCCAGCAGCATAGGGACGGACTATGGCTACACCTTC
>TRBJ1-6|TRBV11-2|few|.
CASSLDVSPLHF
TGTGCCAGCAGCTTAGACGTTTCACCCCTCCACTTT
>TRBJ2-2|TRBV5-6|.|.
CASSMFGAGELFF
.
>TRBJ2-5|TRBV15|.|TRBD2
CATSTGGEETQYF
TGTGCCACCAGCACCGGGGGGGAAGAGACCCAGTACTTC
>TRBJ2-7|TRBV6-2/TRBV6-3|.|TRBD2
CASTRGGSYEQYF
TGTGCCAGTACCCGCGGGGGCTCCTACGAGCAGTACTTC
>TRBJ2-7|TRBV7-2|many|TRBD1
CASITGGGYEQYF
TGTGCCAGCATCACAGGGGGCGGCTACGAGCAGTACTTC
>TRBJ1-2|TRBV6-6|many|.
CASRRPRERVDRGYTF
TGTGCCAGCAGACGCCCACGCGAGAGGGTAGATCGCGGCTACACCTTC
>TRBJ2-5|TRBV6-5|.|TRBD1
CASRQGARETQYF
TGTGCCAGTCGACAGGGGGCCAGGGAGACCCAGTACTTC
>TRBJ2-5|TRBV5-1|.|TRBD1
CASSRQGALQETQYF
TGCGCCAGCAGTAGACAGGGCGCCCTCCAAGAGACCCAGTACTTC
>TRBJ2-3|TRBV23-1|few|TRBD1
CASPTLQGATDTQYF
TGCGCCAGCCCCACACTACAGGGGGCGACAGATACGCAGTATTTT
>TRBJ2-3|TRBV6-5|many|TRBD2
CASSNTGTSGGTDTQYF
TGTGCCAGCAGTAACACCGGGACTAGCGGGGGCACAGATACGCAGTATTTT
>TRBJ1-5|TRBV5-4|few|.
CASSMDRGTQPQHF
TGTGCCAGCAGCATGGACCGCGGGACTCAGCCCCAGCATTTT
>TRBJ2-2|TRBV5-1|few|.
CASSWEISFAGELFF
TGCGCCAGCAGCTGGGAGATTAGCTTTGCCGGGGAGCTGTTTTTT
>TRBJ2-1|TRBV20-1|.|TRBD1
CSARDPRTGDGEQFF
TGCAGTGCTAGAGATCCCCGGACAGGGGACGGTGAGCAGTTCTTC
>TRBJ1-5|TRBV7-2|.|.
CASSLVQYSNQPQHF
TGTGCCAGCAGCTTAGTCCAGTATAGCAATCAGCCCCAGCATTTT
>TRBJ1-2|TRBV6-6|many|TRBD1
CASSWGQLYGYTF
TGTGCCAGCAGTTGGGGACAGCTCTATGGCTACACCTTC
>TRBJ1-1|TRBV7-3|.|.
CASSPRASRDDTEAFF
TGTGCCAGCAGCCCGAGGGCCTCGAGGGATGATACTGAAGCTTTCTTT
>TRBJ1-5|TRBV2|many|.
CASSDIGGDQPQHF
TGTGCCAGCAGTGACATAGGAGGAGATCAGCCCCAGCATTTT
>TRBJ2-3|TRBV4-2|.|TRBD2
CASSQELAGGLTDTQYF
TGTGCCAGCAGCCAAGAGCTAGCGGGGGGACTCACAGATACGCAGTATTTT
>TRBJ2-1|TRBV7-2|.|.
CASSKIGAPYNEQFF
TGTGCCAGCAGCAAAATCGGGGCCCCGTACAATGAGCAGTTCTTC
>TRBJ2-3|TRBV18|many|TRBD2
CASSPGGPDTQYF
TGTGCCAGCAGCCCGGGGGGGCCTGATACGCAGTATTTT
>TRBJ2-5|TRBV7-3|.|.
CASSLTGRGDETQYF
TGTGCCAGCAGCTTAACTGGCAGGGGGGATGAGACCCAGTACTTC
>TRBJ1-2|TRBV6-2/TRBV6-3|.|.
CASRTSNYGYTF
TGTGCCAGCAGGACGTCTAACTATGGCTACACCTTC
>TRBJ1-1|TRBV28|few|TRBD1
CASRRPGQGLDTEAFF
TGTGCCAGCAGGCGACCGGGACAGGGTTTAGACACTGAAGCTTTCTTT
>TRBJ2-3|TRBV7-6|many|TRBD2
CASSSGASGGGLTDTQYF
TGTGCCAGCAGCTCGGGGGCTAGCGGGGGGGGTCTCACAGATACGCAGTATTTT
>TRBJ2-7|TRBV20-1|many|TRBD1
CSAMGQSYEQYF
TGCAGTGCTATGGGACAGTCCTACGAGCAGTACTTC
>TRBJ2-6|TRBV30|.|.
CAWSDILSGANVLTF
TGTGCCTGGAGTGACATATTATCTGGGGCCAACGTCCTGACTTTC
>TRBJ2-1|TRBV7-2|few|.
CASSPVFGPQFF
TGTGCCAGCAGCCCTGTGTTTGGGCCCCAGTTCTTC
>TRBJ1-5|TRBV4-2|few|.
CASSQDGGGRSNQPQHF
TGTGCCAGCAGCCAAGATGGAGGGGGAAGGAGCAATCAGCCCCAGCATTTT
>TRBJ2-2|TRBV7-2|many|.
CASSSDSGGELFF
TGTGCCAGCAGCTCAGACTCGGGCGGGGAGCTGTTTTTT